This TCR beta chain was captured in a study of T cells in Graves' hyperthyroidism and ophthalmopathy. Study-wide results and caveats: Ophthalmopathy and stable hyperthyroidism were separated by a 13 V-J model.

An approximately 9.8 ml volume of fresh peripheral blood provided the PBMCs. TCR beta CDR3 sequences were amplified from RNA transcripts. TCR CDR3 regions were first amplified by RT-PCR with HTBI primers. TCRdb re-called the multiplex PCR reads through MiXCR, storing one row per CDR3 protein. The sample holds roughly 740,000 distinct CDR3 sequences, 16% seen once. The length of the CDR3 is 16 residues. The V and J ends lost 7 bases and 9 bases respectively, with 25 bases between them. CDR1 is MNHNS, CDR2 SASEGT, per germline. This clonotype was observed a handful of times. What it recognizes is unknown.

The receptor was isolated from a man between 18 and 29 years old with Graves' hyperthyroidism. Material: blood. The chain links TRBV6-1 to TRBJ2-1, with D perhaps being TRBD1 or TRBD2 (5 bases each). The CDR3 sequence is CASTYPGPALRGEQFF. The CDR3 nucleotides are TGTGCCAGCACATATCCCGGACCAGCCTTGAGGGGTGAGCAGTTCTTC.